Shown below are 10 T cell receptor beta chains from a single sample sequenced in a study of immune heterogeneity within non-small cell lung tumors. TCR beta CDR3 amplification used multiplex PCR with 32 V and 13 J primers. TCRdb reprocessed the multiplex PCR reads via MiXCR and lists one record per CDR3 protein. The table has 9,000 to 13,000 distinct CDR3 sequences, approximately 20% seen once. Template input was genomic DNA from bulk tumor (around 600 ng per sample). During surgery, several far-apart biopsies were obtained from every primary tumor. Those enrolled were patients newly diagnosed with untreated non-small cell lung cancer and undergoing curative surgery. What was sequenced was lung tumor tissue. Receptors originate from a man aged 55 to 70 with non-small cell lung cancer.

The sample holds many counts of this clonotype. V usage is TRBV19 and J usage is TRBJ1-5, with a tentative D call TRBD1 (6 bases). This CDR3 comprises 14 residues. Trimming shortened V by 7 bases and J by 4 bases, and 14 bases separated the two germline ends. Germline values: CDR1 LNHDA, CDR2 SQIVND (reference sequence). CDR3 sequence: CASNRGTLNQPQHF. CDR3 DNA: TGTGCCAGTAATCGGGGGACACTTAATCAGCCCCAGCATTTT. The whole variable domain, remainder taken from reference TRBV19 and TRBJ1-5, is DGGITQSPKYLFRKEGQNVTLSCEQNLNHDAMYWYRQDPGQGLRLIYYSQIVNDFQKGDIAEGYSVSREKKESFPLTVTSAQKNPTAFYLCASNRGTLNQPQHFGDGTRLSIL.

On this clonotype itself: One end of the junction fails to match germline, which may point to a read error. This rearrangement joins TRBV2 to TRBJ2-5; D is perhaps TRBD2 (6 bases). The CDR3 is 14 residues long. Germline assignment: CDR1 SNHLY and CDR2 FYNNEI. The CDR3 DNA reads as TGTGACAGCAAATCTAGCGACCCTCGGGAGAACCAGTACTTC. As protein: CDSKSSDPRENQYF.

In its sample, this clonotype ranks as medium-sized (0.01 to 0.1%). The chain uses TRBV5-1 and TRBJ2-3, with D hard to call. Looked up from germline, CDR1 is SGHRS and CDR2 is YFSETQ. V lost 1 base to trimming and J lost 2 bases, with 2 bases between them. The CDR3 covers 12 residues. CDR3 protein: CASSLPTDTQYF. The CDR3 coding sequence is TGCGCCAGCAGCTTGCCCACAGATACGCAGTATTTT.

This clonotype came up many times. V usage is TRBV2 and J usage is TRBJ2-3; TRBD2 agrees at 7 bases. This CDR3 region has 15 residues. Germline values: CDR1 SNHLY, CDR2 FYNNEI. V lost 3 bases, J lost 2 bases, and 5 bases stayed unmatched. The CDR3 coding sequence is TGTGCCAGCAGTGAGTGGCGGGGGTCCACAGATACGCAGTATTTT. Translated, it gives CASSEWRGSTDTQYF.

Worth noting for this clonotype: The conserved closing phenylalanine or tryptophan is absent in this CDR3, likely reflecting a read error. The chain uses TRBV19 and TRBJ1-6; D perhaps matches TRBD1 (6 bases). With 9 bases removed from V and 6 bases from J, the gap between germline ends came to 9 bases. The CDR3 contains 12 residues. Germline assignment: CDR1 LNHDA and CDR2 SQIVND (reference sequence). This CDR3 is CASRTVNSPLHL. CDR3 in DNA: TGTGCCAGCCGGACAGTTAATTCACCCCTCCACCTT.

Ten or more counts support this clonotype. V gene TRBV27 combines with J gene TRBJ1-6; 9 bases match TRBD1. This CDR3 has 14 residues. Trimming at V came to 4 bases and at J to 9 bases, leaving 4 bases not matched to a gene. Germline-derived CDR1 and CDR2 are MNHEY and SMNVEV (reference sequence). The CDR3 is CASSWTGESSPLHF. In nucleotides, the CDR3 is TGTGCCAGCAGTTGGACAGGGGAAAGTTCACCCCTCCACTTT.

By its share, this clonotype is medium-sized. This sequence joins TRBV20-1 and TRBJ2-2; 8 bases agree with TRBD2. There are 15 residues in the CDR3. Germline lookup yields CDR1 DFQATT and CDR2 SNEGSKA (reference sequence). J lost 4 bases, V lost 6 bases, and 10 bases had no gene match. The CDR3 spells CSARGSGIGTGELFF. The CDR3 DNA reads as TGCAGTGCCCGGGGTAGCGGGATTGGCACCGGGGAGCTGTTTTTT.

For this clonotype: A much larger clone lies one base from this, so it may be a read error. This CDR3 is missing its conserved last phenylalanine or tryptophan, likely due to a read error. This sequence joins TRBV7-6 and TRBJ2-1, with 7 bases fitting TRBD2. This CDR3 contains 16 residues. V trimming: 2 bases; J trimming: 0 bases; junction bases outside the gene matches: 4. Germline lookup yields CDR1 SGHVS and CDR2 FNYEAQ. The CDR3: CASSLTLAASYNEQFS. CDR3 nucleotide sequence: TGTGCCAGCAGCTTAACTCTAGCGGCCTCCTACAATGAGCAGTTCTCC.

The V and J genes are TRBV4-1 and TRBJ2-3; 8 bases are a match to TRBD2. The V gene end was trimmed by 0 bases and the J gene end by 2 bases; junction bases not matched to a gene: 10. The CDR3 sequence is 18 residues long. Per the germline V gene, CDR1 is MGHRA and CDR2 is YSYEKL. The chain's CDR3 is CASSQDGTGTRDTDTQYF. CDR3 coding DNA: TGCGCCAGCAGCCAAGATGGGACCGGGACTAGGGACACAGATACGCAGTATTTT.

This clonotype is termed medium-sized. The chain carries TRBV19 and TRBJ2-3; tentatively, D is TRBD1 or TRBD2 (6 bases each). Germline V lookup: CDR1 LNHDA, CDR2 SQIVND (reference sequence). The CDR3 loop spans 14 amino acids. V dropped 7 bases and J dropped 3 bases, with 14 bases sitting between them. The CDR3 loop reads CASKIQGRTDTQYF. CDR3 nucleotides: TGTGCCAGTAAAATCCAGGGGAGGACAGATACGCAGTATTTT.